These T cell receptor beta chains were read from a single sample in a study of tumor T cells in aggressive B-cell lymphoma. TCRdb keeps only in-frame clones here, not all; method: immunoSEQ multiplex PCR. The table records over 150 clones, more than 70% of them present only once. Sequencing was carried out using tumor tissue. These receptors originate from an adult with diffuse large B cell lymphoma. Each CDR3 is given with its conserved first and last residue. The D gene is left open where the match is weak. Clone size is stated in some rows and not others, as once, few, many or a class when expanded.

size,V,J,length,D,CDR3,DNA
.,TRBV4-3,TRBJ2-7,16,.,CASSPNWGISLYGQYF,TGCGCCAGCAGCCCTAACTGGGGCATTTCTCTCTACGGGCAGTACTTC
.,TRBV4-3,TRBJ2-7,14,TRBD1,CASSQGTGLREQYF,TGCGCCAGCAGCCAGGGGACAGGGCTTAGGGAGCAGTACTTC
few,TRBV9,TRBJ2-6,15,TRBD1,CASSETGSGANVLTF,TGTGCCAGCAGCGAGACAGGGTCAGGGGCCAACGTCCTGACTTTC
.,TRBV4-2,TRBJ2-3,18,.,CASSQGSSFVSYPDTQYF,TGTGCCAGCAGCCAAGGTTCTAGTTTTGTCTCGTACCCAGATACGCAGTATTTT
.,TRBV7-2,TRBJ2-1,14,.,CASSLTRGSHEQFF,TGTGCCAGCAGCTTAACACGGGGATCCCATGAGCAGTTCTTC
.,TRBV29-1,TRBJ2-4,12,.,CSVEGGLGLQYF,TGCAGCGTTGAAGGGGGACTGGGGCTACAGTACTTC
.,TRBV7-9,TRBJ2-1,17,TRBD2,CVSSLTSLAGGDNEQFF,TGTGTCAGCAGCTTAACAAGTCTAGCGGGAGGAGACAATGAGCAGTTCTTC
.,TRBV5-8,TRBJ2-2,15,TRBD1,CASSLGQGYTGELFF,TGTGCCAGCAGCTTGGGACAGGGGTATACCGGGGAGCTGTTTTTT
.,TRBV10-3,TRBJ2-7,18,.,CAISESKIWQGDTYEQYF,TGTGCCATCAGTGAGTCTAAGATATGGCAGGGTGATACCTACGAGCAGTACTTC
.,TRBV7-3,TRBJ2-1,15,.,CASSLMGGSYNEQFF,TGTGCCAGCAGCTTAATGGGGGGCTCCTACAATGAGCAGTTCTTC
.,TRBV7-9,TRBJ2-3,14,.,CASSLDSGADTQYF,TGTGCCAGCAGCTTAGACTCCGGGGCAGATACGCAGTATTTT
.,TRBV14,TRBJ1-1,13,.,CASSRSGNTEAFF,TGTGCCAGCAGCCGTAGTGGGAACACTGAAGCTTTCTTT
once,TRBV7-8,TRBJ1-1,12,.,CASSRGWTEAFF,TGTGCCAGCAGCCGCGGGTGGACTGAAGCTTTCTTT
.,TRBV28,TRBJ2-5,16,TRBD2,CASSLWTSGRYGTQYF,TGTGCCAGCAGTTTATGGACTAGCGGGAGGTACGGGACCCAGTACTTC
.,TRBV9,TRBJ2-5,15,TRBD1,CASSVGSGGKETQYF,TGTGCCAGCAGCGTAGGTTCAGGGGGAAAAGAGACCCAGTACTTC
.,TRBV5-1,TRBJ2-3,18,TRBD2,CASSLGRFIAGGKDTQYF,TGCGCCAGCAGCTTGGGGCGCTTCATAGCGGGAGGTAAAGATACGCAGTATTTT
.,TRBV9,TRBJ2-2,13,.,CASSVLVAGELFF,TGTGCCAGCAGCGTGCTAGTAGCCGGGGAGCTGTTTTTT
.,TRBV11-2,TRBJ2-2,15,.,CASSFWVTSSGELFF,TGTGCCAGCAGCTTCTGGGTTACTAGTTCCGGGGAGCTGTTTTTT
.,TRBV25-1,TRBJ2-7,13,TRBD1,CASSRTGTYEQYF,TGTGCCAGCAGTAGGACAGGAACCTACGAGCAGTACTTC
.,TRBV7-6,TRBJ2-7,13,.,CANSRGPNYEQYF,TGTGCCAACAGCCGAGGGCCAAACTACGAGCAGTACTTC
.,TRBV5-1,TRBJ1-2,15,.,CASSWRAGVNYGYTF,TGCGCCAGCAGCTGGCGTGCCGGGGTTAACTATGGCTACACCTTC
.,TRBV13,TRBJ2-3,11,.,CASSLADTQYF,TGTGCCAGCAGCTTAGCGGATACGCAGTATTTT
.,TRBV30,TRBJ1-6,16,.,CAWSAYEEGPWLPLHF,TGTGCCTGGAGTGCCTACGAGGAGGGACCGTGGTTACCCCTCCACTTT
.,TRBV7-9,TRBJ1-5,15,.,CASSLVGSKNQPQHF,TGTGCCAGCAGCTTAGTAGGGAGCAAAAATCAGCCCCAGCATTTT
.,TRBV29-1,TRBJ1-1,12,.,CSVGEGNTEAFF,TGCAGCGTTGGGGAGGGGAACACTGAAGCTTTCTTT
.,TRBV16,TRBJ2-3,13,.,CASSRQITDTQYF,TGTGCCAGCAGTAGACAGATCACAGATACGCAGTATTTT
.,TRBV6-1,TRBJ1-1,18,.,CASSEGWGRIGVNTETFF,TGTGCCAGCAGTGAAGGATGGGGCAGGATAGGGGTGAACACTGAAACTTTCTTT
.,TRBV4-1,TRBJ1-2,16,TRBD1,CASSTRDSVSNYGYTF,TGCGCCAGCAGCACCCGGGACAGTGTATCTAACTATGGCTACACCTTC
once,TRBV19,TRBJ2-1,12,.,CASSFSYNEQFF,TGTGCCAGTAGTTTCTCGTACAATGAGCAGTTCTTC
.,TRBV6-4,TRBJ1-2,13,.,CASTGTGPHGYTF,TGTGCCAGCACCGGAACAGGCCCGCATGGCTACACCTTC
.,TRBV10-3,TRBJ2-6,13,.,CAGGSSGANVLTF,TGTGCCGGCGGTAGCTCTGGGGCCAACGTCCTGACTTTC
.,TRBV2,TRBJ2-7,10,.,CASSLYEQYF,TGTGCCAGCAGCCTATACGAGCAGTACTTC
few,TRBV19,TRBJ2-7,11,.,CASSDTYEQYF,TGTGCCAGTAGTGACACTTACGAGCAGTACTTC
.,TRBV7-3,TRBJ2-3,13,.,CASSPFSADTQYF,TGTGCCAGCAGCCCCTTCTCTGCAGATACGCAGTATTTT
.,TRBV27,TRBJ2-7,14,.,CASSLTGATYEQYF,TGTGCCAGCAGTCTAACAGGAGCGACCTACGAGCAGTACTTC
.,TRBV19,TRBJ1-6,13,.,CASSSVEGAALHF,TGTGCCAGTAGTAGCGTTGAGGGAGCGGCCCTACACTTT
few,TRBV4-3,TRBJ2-6,15,.,CASSQALPGANVLTF,TGCGCCAGCAGCCAAGCTCTCCCTGGGGCCAACGTCCTGACTTTC
.,TRBV7-2,TRBJ1-5,15,TRBD1,CASSLRQGRNQPQHF,TGTGCCAGCAGCTTAAGACAGGGCCGAAATCAGCCCCAGCATTTT
.,TRBV30,TRBJ2-1,12,.,CASPRGLNEQFF,TGTGCCTCCCCACGGGGTCTAAATGAGCAGTTCTTC
.,TRBV18,TRBJ1-5,15,TRBD1,CASSRDRASNQPQHF,TGTGCCAGCTCCCGTGACAGGGCGAGTAATCAGCCCCAGCATTTT
.,TRBV6-5,TRBJ2-7,13,TRBD2,CASSYGLAYEQYF,TGTGCCAGCAGTTACGGACTAGCGTACGAGCAGTACTTC
once,TRBV14,TRBJ2-7,14,.,CASSQGQLSYEQYF,TGTGCCAGCAGCCAAGGACAGCTCTCCTACGAGCAGTACTTC
.,TRBV27,TRBJ1-3,16,.,CASSSLGDTSGNTIYF,TGTGCCAGCAGTTCCTTAGGGGACACGTCTGGAAACACCATATATTTT
.,TRBV19,TRBJ2-1,15,TRBD2,CAGSIVAGAYNEQFF,TGTGCCGGTAGTATAGTAGCGGGAGCCTACAATGAGCAGTTCTTC
.,TRBV5-1,TRBJ2-1,12,.,CAAGDRGNEQFF,TGCGCCGCGGGAGACAGGGGTAATGAGCAGTTCTTC
.,TRBV15,TRBJ2-7,15,.,CATSRPGQLTYEQYF,TGTGCCACCAGCAGACCGGGACAACTAACCTACGAGCAGTACTTC
.,TRBV6-5,TRBJ2-1,12,.,CASSYPGESLFF,TGTGCCAGCAGTTACCCGGGAGAGAGCCTGTTCTTC
.,TRBV27,TRBJ1-6,18,.,CASSLSGGTSSYNSPLYF,TGTGCCAGCAGTTTATCGGGAGGTACGAGCTCCTATAATTCACCCCTCTACTTT
.,TRBV4-3,TRBJ2-3,16,.,CASSQEDGRGTDTQYF,TGCGCCAGCAGCCAAGAGGATGGGAGGGGGACAGATACGCAGTATTTT
.,TRBV27,TRBJ2-7,14,.,CASSLTGATYEQYF,TGTGCCAGCAGTCTAACAGGAGCGACCTACGAGCAGTACTTC
.,TRBV18,TRBJ2-7,15,.,CASSPRQALSYEQYF,TGTGCCAGCTCACCAAGGCAGGCTCTCTCCTACGAGCAGTACTTC